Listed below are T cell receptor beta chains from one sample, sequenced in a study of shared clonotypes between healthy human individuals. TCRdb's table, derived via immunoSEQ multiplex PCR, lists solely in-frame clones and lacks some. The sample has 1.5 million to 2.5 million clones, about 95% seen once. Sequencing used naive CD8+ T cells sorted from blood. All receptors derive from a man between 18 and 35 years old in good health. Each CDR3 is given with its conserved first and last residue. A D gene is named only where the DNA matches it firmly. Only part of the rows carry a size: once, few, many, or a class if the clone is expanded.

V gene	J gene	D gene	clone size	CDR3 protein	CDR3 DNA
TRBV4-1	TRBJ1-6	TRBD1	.	CASSHPLQGQNSPLHF	TGCGCCAGCAGCCATCCTTTACAGGGGCAGAATTCACCCCTCCACTTT
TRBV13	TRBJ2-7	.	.	CASSLFSRGLSYEQYF	TGTGCCAGCAGCTTATTCTCCAGGGGTTTATCCTACGAGCAGTACTTC
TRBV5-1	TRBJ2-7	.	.	CASSLNGHYEQYF	TGCGCCAGCAGCTTAAACGGCCACTACGAGCAGTACTTC
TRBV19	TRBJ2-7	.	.	CASSRTVPAYEQYF	TGTGCCAGTAGTAGGACAGTACCCGCCTACGAGCAGTACTTC
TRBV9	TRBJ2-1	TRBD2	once	CASSVVAGGYNEQFF	TGTGCCAGCAGCGTAGTTGCGGGGGGGTACAATGAGCAGTTCTTC
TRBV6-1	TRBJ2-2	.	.	CASSEWHTNTGELFF	TGTGCCAGCAGTGAATGGCATACTAACACCGGGGAGCTGTTTTTT
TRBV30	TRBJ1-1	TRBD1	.	CAWGLQGGETEAFF	TGTGCCTGGGGATTACAGGGGGGTGAAACTGAAGCTTTCTTT
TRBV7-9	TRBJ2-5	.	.	CASSPRVGGQETQYF	TGTGCCAGCAGCCCACGTGTAGGGGGGCAAGAGACCCAGTACTTC
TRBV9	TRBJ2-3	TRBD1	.	CASSAELTGEGDTQYF	TGTGCCAGCAGCGCAGAACTCACAGGGGAAGGCGATACGCAGTATTTT
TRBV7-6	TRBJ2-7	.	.	CASSLERLPGGEQYF	TGTGCCAGCAGCCTAGAGCGATTACCAGGTGGCGAGCAGTACTTC
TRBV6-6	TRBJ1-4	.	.	CASIKGATNEKLFF	TGTGCCAGCATAAAGGGCGCAACTAATGAAAAACTGTTTTTT
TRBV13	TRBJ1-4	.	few	CASSFSAIEKLFF	TGTGCCAGCAGCTTTTCCGCGATTGAAAAACTGTTTTTT
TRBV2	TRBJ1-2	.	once	CASSEVKTGGPGGYTF	TGTGCCAGCAGTGAAGTTAAAACGGGGGGGCCGGGTGGCTACACCTTC
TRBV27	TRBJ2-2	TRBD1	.	CASTETGVGTGELFF	TGTGCCAGCACCGAGACAGGGGTAGGCACCGGGGAGCTGTTTTTT
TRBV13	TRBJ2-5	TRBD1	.	CASSGQGQETQYF	TGTGCCAGCAGCGGACAGGGTCAGGAGACCCAGTACTTC
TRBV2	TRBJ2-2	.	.	CASTQAGTGPGVVLFF	TGTGCCAGCACCCAAGCGGGGACAGGCCCCGGAGTTGTGCTGTTTTTT
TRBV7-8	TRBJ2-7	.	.	CASSLGWGRNEQYF	TGTGCCAGCAGCTTAGGGTGGGGGCGAAACGAGCAGTACTTC
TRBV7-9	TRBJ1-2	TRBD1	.	CASSPDREVYGYTF	TGTGCCAGCAGCCCGGACAGGGAAGTTTATGGCTACACCTTC
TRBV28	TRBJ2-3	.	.	CASSLSPTGRDTQYF	TGTGCCAGCAGTTTATCCCCTACAGGGCGCGATACGCAGTATTTT
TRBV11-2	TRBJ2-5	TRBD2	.	CASSWTSGSGETQYF	TGTGCCAGCAGCTGGACTAGCGGGAGCGGAGAGACCCAGTACTTC
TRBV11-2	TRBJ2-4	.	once	CASSFQGTKNIQYF	TGTGCCAGCAGCTTCCAGGGGACCAAAAACATTCAGTACTTC
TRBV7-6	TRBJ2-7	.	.	CASSPGASSYEQYF	TGTGCCAGCAGCCCCGGGGCCTCATCCTACGAGCAGTACTTC
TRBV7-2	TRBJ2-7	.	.	CASSLERGAAIVTYEQYF	TGTGCCAGCAGCTTAGAACGCGGGGCCGCCATTGTTACTTACGAGCAGTACTTC